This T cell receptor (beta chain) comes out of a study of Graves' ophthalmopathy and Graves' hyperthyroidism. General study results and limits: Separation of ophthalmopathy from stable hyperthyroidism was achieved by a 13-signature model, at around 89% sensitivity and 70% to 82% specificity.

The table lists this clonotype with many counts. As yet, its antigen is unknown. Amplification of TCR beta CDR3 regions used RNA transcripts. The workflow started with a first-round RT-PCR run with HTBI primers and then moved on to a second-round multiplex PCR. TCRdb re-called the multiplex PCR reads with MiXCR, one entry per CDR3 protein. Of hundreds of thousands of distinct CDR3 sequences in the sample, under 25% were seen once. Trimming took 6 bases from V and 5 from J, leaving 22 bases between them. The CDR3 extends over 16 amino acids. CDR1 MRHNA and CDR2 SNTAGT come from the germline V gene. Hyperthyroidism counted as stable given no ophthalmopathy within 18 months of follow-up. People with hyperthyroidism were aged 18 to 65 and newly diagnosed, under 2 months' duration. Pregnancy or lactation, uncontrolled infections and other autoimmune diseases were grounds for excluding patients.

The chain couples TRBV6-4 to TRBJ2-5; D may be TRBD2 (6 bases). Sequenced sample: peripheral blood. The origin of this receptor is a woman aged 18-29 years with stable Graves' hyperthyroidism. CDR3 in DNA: TGTGCCAGCAGGGGAACAGACCGCGGGACGTTTGAGACCCAGTACTTC. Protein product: CASRGTDRGTFETQYF.